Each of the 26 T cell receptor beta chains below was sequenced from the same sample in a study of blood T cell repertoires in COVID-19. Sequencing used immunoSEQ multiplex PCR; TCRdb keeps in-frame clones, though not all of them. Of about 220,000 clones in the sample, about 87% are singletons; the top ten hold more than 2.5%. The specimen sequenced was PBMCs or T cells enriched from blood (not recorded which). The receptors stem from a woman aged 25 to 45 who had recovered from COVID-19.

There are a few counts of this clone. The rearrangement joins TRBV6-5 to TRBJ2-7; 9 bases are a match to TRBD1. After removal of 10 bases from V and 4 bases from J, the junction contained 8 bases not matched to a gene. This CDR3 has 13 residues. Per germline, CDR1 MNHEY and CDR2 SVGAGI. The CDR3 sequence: CATTGTGTYEQYF. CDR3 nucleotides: TGTGCCACGACCGGGACAGGGACATACGAGCAGTACTTC.

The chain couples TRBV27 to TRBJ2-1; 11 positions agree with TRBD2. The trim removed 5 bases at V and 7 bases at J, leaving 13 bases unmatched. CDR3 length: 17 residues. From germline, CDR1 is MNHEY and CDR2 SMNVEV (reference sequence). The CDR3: CASSLGSSGGSRNEQFF. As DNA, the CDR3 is TGTGCCAGCAGTCTAGGCTCTAGCGGGGGGTCGAGGAATGAGCAGTTCTTC.

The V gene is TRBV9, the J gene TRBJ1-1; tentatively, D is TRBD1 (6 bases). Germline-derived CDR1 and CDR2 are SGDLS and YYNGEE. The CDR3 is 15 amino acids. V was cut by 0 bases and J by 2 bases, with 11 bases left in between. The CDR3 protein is CASSVGSGANTEAFF. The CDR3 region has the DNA TGTGCCAGCAGCGTAGGGTCAGGGGCCAACACTGAAGCTTTCTTT.

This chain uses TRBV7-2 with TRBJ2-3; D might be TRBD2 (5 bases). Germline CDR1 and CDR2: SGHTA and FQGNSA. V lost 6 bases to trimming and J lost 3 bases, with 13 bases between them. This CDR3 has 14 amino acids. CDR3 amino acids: CASRNRDFTDTQYF. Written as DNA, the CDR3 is TGTGCCAGCAGAAACCGGGATTTTACAGATACGCAGTATTTT.

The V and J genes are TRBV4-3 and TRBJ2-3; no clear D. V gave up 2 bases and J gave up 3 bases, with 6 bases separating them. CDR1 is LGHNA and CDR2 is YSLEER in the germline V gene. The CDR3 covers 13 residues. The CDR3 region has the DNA TGCGCCAGCAGCCAACCAGGAACAGATACGCAGTATTTT. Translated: CASSQPGTDTQYF.

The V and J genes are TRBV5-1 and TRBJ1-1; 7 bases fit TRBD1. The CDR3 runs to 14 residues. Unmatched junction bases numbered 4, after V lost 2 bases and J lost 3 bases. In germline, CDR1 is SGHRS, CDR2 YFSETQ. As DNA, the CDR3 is TGCGCCAGCAGCTTAAGACAGGGCGACACTGAAGCTTTCTTT. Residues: CASSLRQGDTEAFF.

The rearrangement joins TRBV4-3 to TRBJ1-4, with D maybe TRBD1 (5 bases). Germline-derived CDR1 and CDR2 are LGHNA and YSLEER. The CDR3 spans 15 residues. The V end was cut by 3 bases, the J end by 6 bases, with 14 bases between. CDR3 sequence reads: CASSQIQGEYEKLFF. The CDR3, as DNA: TGCGCCAGCAGCCAGATTCAGGGTGAATATGAAAAACTGTTTTTT.

This CDR3 is CASSQSTRDGELFF. CDR3 bases: TGCGCCAGCAGTCAATCGACACGAGACGGGGAGCTGTTTTTT. V and J are TRBV23-1 and TRBJ2-2; unclear D gene. TRBV23-1 is treated as an ORF (open reading frame) with a function not yet certain. V lost 0 bases and J lost 7, with 9 bases in between. The length of the CDR3 is 14 residues.

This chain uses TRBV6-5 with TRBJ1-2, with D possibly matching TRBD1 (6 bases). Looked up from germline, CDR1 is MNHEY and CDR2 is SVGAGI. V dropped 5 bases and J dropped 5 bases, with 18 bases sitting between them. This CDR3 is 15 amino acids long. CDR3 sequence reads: CASSHPRTEFYGYTF. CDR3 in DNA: TGTGCCAGCAGTCACCCCCGGACAGAGTTTTATGGCTACACCTTC.

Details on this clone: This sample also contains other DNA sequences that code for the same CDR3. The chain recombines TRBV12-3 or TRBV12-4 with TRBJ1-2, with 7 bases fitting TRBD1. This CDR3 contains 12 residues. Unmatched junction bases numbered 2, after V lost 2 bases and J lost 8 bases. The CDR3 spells CASSLQGEGYTF. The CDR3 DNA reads TGTGCCAGCAGTTTACAGGGGGAAGGCTACACCTTC.

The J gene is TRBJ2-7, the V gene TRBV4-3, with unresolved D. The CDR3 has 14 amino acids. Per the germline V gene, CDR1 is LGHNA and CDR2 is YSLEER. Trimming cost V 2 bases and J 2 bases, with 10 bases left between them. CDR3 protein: CASSQHRVAYEQYF. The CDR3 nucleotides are TGCGCCAGCAGCCAACATCGGGTCGCCTACGAGCAGTACTTC.

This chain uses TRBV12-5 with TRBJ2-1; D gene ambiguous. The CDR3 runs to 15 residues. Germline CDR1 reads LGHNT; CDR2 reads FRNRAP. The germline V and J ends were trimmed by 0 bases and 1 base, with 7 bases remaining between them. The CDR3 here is CASGLVLGSYNEQFF. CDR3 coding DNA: TGTGCTAGTGGTTTGGTCCTCGGGTCCTACAATGAGCAGTTCTTC. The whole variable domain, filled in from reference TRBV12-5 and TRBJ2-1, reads DARVTQTPRHKVTEMGQEVTMRCQPILGHNTVFWYRQTMMQGLELLAYFRNRAPLDDSGMPKDRFSAEMPDATLATLKIQPSEPRDSAVYFCASGLVLGSYNEQFFGPGTRLTVL.

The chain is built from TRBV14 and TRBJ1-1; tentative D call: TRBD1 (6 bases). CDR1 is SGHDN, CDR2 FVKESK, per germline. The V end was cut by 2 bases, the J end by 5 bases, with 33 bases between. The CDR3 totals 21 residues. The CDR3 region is CASSQFEGRFRRGRRGTEAFF. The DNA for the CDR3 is TGTGCCAGCAGCCAATTCGAGGGGCGGTTCCGAAGGGGCCGAAGGGGGACTGAAGCTTTCTTT.

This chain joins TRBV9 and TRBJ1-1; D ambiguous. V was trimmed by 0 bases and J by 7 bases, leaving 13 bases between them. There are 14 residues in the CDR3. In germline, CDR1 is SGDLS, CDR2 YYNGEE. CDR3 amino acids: CASSVEEGGYEAFF. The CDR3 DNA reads TGTGCCAGCAGCGTAGAGGAGGGTGGCTATGAAGCTTTCTTT.

The CDR3 DNA reads as TGCGCCAGCAGCTTGGGACAGAGACAACTCTCTGGAAACACCATATATTTT. This encodes CASSLGQRQLSGNTIYF. V gene TRBV5-1 combines with J gene TRBJ1-3, with D tentatively TRBD1 (5 bases). This CDR3 has 17 residues. V gave up 0 bases and J gave up 0 bases, with 13 bases separating them. The germline V gene has CDR1 SGHRS and CDR2 YFSETQ.

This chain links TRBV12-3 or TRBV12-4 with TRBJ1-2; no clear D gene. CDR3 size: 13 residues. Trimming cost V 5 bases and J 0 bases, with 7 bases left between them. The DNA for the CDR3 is TGTGCCAGCAGTCACTCATCTAACTATGGCTACACCTTC. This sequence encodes CASSHSSNYGYTF.

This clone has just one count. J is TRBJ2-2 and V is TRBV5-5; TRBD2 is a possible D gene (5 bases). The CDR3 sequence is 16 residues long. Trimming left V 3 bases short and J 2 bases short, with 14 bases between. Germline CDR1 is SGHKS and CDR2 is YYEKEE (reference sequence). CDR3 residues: CASSSPRVSNTGELFF. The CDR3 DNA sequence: TGTGCCAGCAGCTCCCCGAGGGTTTCAAACACCGGGGAGCTGTTTTTT. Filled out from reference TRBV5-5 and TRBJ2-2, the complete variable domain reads DAGVTQSPTHLIKTRGQQVTLRCSPISGHKSVSWYQQVLGQGPQFIFQYYEKEERGRGNFPDRFSARQFPNYSSELNVNALLLGDSALYLCASSSPRVSNTGELFFGEGSRLTVL.

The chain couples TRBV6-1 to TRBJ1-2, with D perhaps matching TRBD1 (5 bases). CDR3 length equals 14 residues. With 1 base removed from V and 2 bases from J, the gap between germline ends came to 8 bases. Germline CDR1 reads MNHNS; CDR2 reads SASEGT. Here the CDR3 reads CASSEVGRNYGYTF. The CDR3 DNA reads TGTGCCAGCAGTGAAGTGGGGCGGAACTATGGCTACACCTTC.

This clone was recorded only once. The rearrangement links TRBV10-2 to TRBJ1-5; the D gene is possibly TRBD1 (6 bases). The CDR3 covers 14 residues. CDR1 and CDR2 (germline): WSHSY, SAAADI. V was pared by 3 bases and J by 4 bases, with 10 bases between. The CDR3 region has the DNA TGCGCCAGCAGTGAAACGAGGGGGAATCAGCCCCAGCATTTT. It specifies CASSETRGNQPQHF.

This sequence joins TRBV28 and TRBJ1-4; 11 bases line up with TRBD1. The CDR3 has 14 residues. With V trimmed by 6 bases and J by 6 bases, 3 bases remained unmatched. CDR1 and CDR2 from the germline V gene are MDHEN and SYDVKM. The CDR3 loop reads CASRLGQGDEKLFF. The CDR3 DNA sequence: TGTGCCAGCAGGCTGGGACAGGGGGATGAAAAACTGTTTTTT.

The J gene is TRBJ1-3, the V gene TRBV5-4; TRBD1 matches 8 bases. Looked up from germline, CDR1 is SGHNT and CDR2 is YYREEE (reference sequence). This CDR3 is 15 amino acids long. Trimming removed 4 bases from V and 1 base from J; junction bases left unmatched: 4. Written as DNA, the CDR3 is TGTGCCAGCAGCACGCAGGGGGCTTCTGGAAACACCATATATTTT. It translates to CASSTQGASGNTIYF.

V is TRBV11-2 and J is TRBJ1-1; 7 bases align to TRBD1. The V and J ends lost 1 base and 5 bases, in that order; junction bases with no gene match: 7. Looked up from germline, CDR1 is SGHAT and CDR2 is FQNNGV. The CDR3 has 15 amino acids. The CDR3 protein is CASSLGQGFKTEAFF. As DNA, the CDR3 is TGTGCCAGCAGCTTAGGACAGGGATTTAAGACTGAAGCTTTCTTT.

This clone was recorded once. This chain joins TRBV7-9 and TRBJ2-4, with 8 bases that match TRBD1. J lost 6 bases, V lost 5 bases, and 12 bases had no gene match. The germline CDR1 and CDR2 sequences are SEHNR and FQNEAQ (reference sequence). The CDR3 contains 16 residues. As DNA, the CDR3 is TGTGCCAGCAGCCCCCGGGGGCAGGGGGCCGGAAACATTCAGTACTTC. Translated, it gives CASSPRGQGAGNIQYF.

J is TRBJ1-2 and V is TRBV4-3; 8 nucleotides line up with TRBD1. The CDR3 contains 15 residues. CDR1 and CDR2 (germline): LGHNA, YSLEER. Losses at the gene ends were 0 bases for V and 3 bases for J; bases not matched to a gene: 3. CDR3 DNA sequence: TGCGCCAGCAGCCAAGATGAGACAGGGGACTATGGCTACACCTTC. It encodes CASSQDETGDYGYTF.

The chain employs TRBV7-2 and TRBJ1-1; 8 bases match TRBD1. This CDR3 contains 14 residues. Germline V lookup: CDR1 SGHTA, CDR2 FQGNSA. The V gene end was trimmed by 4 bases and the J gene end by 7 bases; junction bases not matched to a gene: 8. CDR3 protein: CASSWGQGAFEAFF. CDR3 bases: TGTGCCAGCAGCTGGGGCCAGGGGGCCTTTGAAGCTTTCTTT.

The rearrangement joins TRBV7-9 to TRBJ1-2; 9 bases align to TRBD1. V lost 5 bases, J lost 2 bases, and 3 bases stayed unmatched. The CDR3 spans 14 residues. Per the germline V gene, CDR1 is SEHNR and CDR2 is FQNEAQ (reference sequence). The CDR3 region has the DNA TGTGCCAGCAGCGCCGACAGGGGGAACTATGGCTACACCTTC. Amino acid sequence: CASSADRGNYGYTF.